The T cell receptor (beta chain) under discussion was sequenced for a study of blood T cell repertoires in COVID-19. Study context: Sample material is recorded as cDNA or gDNA derived from T cells, B-cell-depleted T cells, or PBMCs.

The Seattle site enrolled patients during active infection and followed them longitudinally. Study processing details: From reference gene primer amplification, estimates of nucleated cell counts were derived. Profiling relied on immunoSEQ multiplex PCR, and the TCRdb table lists in-frame clones only, not all of them. D and trimming come from the DNA, and the V and J calls and clone size come from that table. The repertoire holds hundreds of thousands of clones, with 70% to 90% as singletons. Germline-derived CDR1 and CDR2 are SGHNT and YYREEE (reference sequence). The CDR3 length is 15 residues. V shed 4 bases and J 5 bases; nucleotides not matched to a gene: 9.

V is TRBV5-4 and J is TRBJ2-3, with 8 bases matching TRBD2. The TCR comes from a woman in her twenties or thirties with COVID-19, enrolled during active disease. The sample was peripheral blood. CDR3 sequence (DNA): TGTGCCAGCAGCGGTCGGCAGCGGGAGTTAGATACGCAGTATTTT. Translated: CASSGRQRELDTQYF.